Described below is a single TCR beta chain sequence and its context. What it binds is not known. Nominally healthy donors were sampled, though unrecorded immune exposures were likely. J gave up 5 bases and V 6 bases, and 4 bases lay outside the gene matches. The CDR3 has 14 residues. CDR1 and CDR2 from the germline V gene are LNHDA and SQIVND (reference sequence). Primers for the PCR totalled 60 Vbeta and 13 Jbeta. Repertoires were generated with immunoSEQ multiplex PCR, while TCRdb's copy carries only in-frame clones and drops some. Among roughly 230,000 clones listed, about nine tenths were seen once. This specimen comes from a study of cytomegalovirus exposure and HLA in healthy donors. Study summary: An earlier analysis found 120 million or so unique TCR beta sequences from 200 million or so T cells. Study outcomes and limitations: A later analysis linked 15,000 to 20,000 TCR beta sequences to HLA alleles at 0.05 false discovery rate. The records held CMV serostatus as the only immune exposure information.

Sequencing used PBMCs. This chain links TRBV19 with TRBJ2-3; 11 positions agree with TRBD2. The receptor was isolated from a girl aged 2-10 years in good health and CMV-seronegative. CDR3 nucleotide sequence: TGTGCCAGTAGGACTAGCGGGATGAGAGATACGCAGTATTTT. It yields the protein CASRTSGMRDTQYF.